The present T cell receptor (beta chain) was sequenced within a study of blood T cell repertoires in COVID-19. Overall study: Sites in the United States, Italy and Spain provided acute and convalescent COVID-19 samples. PBMCs, B-cell-depleted T cells, or T cells provided the cDNA or gDNA that made up the material.

Losses at the gene ends were 5 bases for V and 4 bases for J; bases not matched to a gene: 9. CDR1 MGHRA and CDR2 YSYEKL come from the germline V gene. The CDR3 covers 15 residues. Using immunoSEQ multiplex PCR, the repertoire was profiled, and TCRdb retains in-frame clones only, with some absent. The repertoire holds hundreds of thousands of clones, with approximately 90% as singletons. This clone has just a few counts. Material: peripheral blood. This rearrangement joins TRBV4-1 to TRBJ1-1, with TRBD1 matching over 8 bases. The receptor was isolated from a woman between 45 and 60 years old who had recovered from COVID-19. The CDR3 DNA is TGCGCCAGCAGCTCCAGCCTGACAGGGGTCACTGAAGCTTTCTTT. Its translation: CASSSSLTGVTEAFF.